This T cell receptor (beta chain) was identified in a study of T cell responses to AZD1222 COVID-19 vaccine. Study outcomes and limitations: Repertoire collection took place solely once the T cell response had peaked. It was only a handful of AZD1222 recipients who were seropositive at baseline.

The CDR3 is made up of 15 amino acids. Germline CDR1 reads MDHEN; CDR2 reads SYDVKM. J gave up 4 bases and V 10 bases, and 12 bases lay outside the gene matches. The table lists this clone with a few counts. Its antigen is undetermined. Method: immunoSEQ multiplex PCR; TCRdb's copy keeps in-frame clones and lacks some. The table has fewer than 150,000 clones, 85% to 90% seen once. The material sequenced was peripheral blood, taken on day 0 of AZD1222 vaccination. The source is an adult in good health. The V and J genes are TRBV28 and TRBJ1-5; 8 nucleotides line up with TRBD1. The CDR3 DNA is TGTGCCATCTACCCCCCGGGACAGGCAAATCAGCCCCAGCATTTT. Translated: CAIYPPGQANQPQHF.